This entry lists 4 T cell receptor beta chains sequenced from one sample in a study of blood T cell repertoires in COVID-19. Clones were sequenced by immunoSEQ multiplex PCR, and TCRdb holds only the in-frame ones, with some missing. The sample includes hundreds of thousands of clones, around 83% seen only once; the top ten take 8% to 10%. The sequencing input was peripheral blood. The receptors come from a woman between 50 and 59 years old with acute or convalescent COVID-19.

The chain links TRBV27 to TRBJ2-5; TRBD1 aligns across 7 bases. In germline, CDR1 is MNHEY, CDR2 SMNVEV (reference sequence). Germline trimming cut 5 bases from V and 5 bases from J; bases unmatched to any gene: 8. This CDR3 region has 14 residues. As DNA, the CDR3 is TGTGCCAGCAGTCACAGGGGCTGGCACGAGACCCAGTACTTC. Its translation is CASSHRGWHETQYF.

The chain couples TRBV6-5 to TRBJ2-5, with D perhaps TRBD1 (5 bases). Trimming pared 7 bases from V and 3 bases from J, leaving 12 bases between. Germline V gene lookup returns CDR1 MNHEY and CDR2 SVGAGI. The CDR3 covers 13 residues. CDR3 nucleotides: TGTGCCAGCATCCGTTTAGGGGAAGAGACCCAGTACTTC. It is translated as CASIRLGEETQYF.

This clone showed up just a few times. Written as DNA, the CDR3 is TGTGCCAGCAGCTTACCTTTGCCAGGTACTTACGAGCAGTACTTC. It is translated as CASSLPLPGTYEQYF. The chain couples TRBV7-2 to TRBJ2-7; D is unresolved. CDR3 length equals 15 residues. Germline V gene lookup returns CDR1 SGHTA and CDR2 FQGNSA. Between the trimmed V and J ends, which lost 2 bases and 4 bases, there was a span of 15 bases.

This clone came up a few times. The gene calls are TRBV7-2 and TRBJ1-6; TRBD1 aligns across 7 bases. The CDR3 runs to 16 residues. V shed 4 bases and J 7 bases; nucleotides not matched to a gene: 10. CDR1 and CDR2 from the germline V gene are SGHTA and FQGNSA. CDR3 in amino acids: CASSYGRGQGNSPLHF. The CDR3 bases are TGTGCCAGCAGCTACGGGAGGGGGCAAGGGAATTCACCCCTCCACTTT.